What follows are 7 T cell receptor beta chains derived from one specimen sequenced in a study of blood T cell repertoires in COVID-19. Method: immunoSEQ multiplex PCR; TCRdb's copy keeps in-frame clones and lacks some. This table holds tens of thousands of clones, approximately 78% found once. The material sequenced was peripheral blood. The receptors stem from a human donor with acute or convalescent COVID-19. The donor label of this sample is uncertain.

This chain uses TRBV4-3 with TRBJ1-4; D gene unclear. CDR1 LGHNA and CDR2 YSLEER come from the germline V gene. The CDR3 is made up of 16 amino acids. V was trimmed by 1 base and J by 0 bases, leaving 9 bases between them. In DNA, the CDR3 is TGCGCCAGCAGCCAAGGGGCCTTGGCAACTAATGAAAAACTGTTTTTT. Protein product: CASSQGALATNEKLFF.

J is TRBJ1-5 and V is TRBV28, with D hard to call. Germline V lookup: CDR1 MDHEN, CDR2 SYDVKM. CDR3 size: 16 residues. The V gene lost 2 bases and the J gene lost 0 bases, with 11 bases spanning the gap. CDR3 region: CASSLGQAHSNQPQHF. The DNA of the CDR3 is TGTGCCAGCAGTTTAGGGCAGGCCCATAGCAATCAGCCCCAGCATTTT.

The V and J genes are TRBV7-9 and TRBJ1-1, with 8 bases identical to TRBD1. The CDR3 extends over 13 amino acids. V was clipped by 5 bases and J by 6 bases; unmatched bases: 5. Germline loops: CDR1 SEHNR, CDR2 FQNEAQ (reference sequence). CDR3 sequence reads: CASSLLQGAEAFF. The CDR3 DNA reads TGTGCCAGCAGCCTCTTACAGGGGGCTGAAGCTTTCTTT. The whole variable domain, remainder taken from reference TRBV7-9 and TRBJ1-1, is DTGVSQNPRHKITKRGQNVTFRCDPISEHNRLYWYRQTLGQGPEFLTYFQNEAQLEKSRLLSDRFSAERPKGSFSTLEIQRTEQGDSAMYLCASSLLQGAEAFFGQGTRLTVV.

V is TRBV7-2 and J is TRBJ2-7; 12 nucleotides match TRBD1. The CDR3 has 14 amino acids. J gave up 4 bases and V 6 bases, and 4 bases lay outside the gene matches. Germline-derived CDR1 and CDR2 are SGHTA and FQGNSA. CDR3 DNA sequence: TGTGCCAGCAGGGGACAGGGGGCGAAGTACGAGCAGTACTTC. Its translation is CASRGQGAKYEQYF.

The chain links TRBV7-8 to TRBJ2-2, with TRBD2 matching over 15 bases. Germline loops: CDR1 SGHVS, CDR2 FQNEAQ. The J segment lost 5 bases and the V segment lost 0 bases, leaving 4 bases of the junction unmatched. CDR3 length: 18 residues. The CDR3 is CASSLAKGLAGGTGELFF. The CDR3 DNA sequence: TGTGCCAGCAGCTTAGCGAAGGGACTAGCGGGAGGTACCGGGGAGCTGTTTTTT.

The chain carries TRBV19 and TRBJ1-6; 8 bases map to TRBD1. The CDR3 consists of 16 residues. Per the germline V gene, CDR1 is LNHDA and CDR2 is SQIVND (reference sequence). J was trimmed by 10 bases and V by 5 bases; bases with no gene match: 13. CDR3 in DNA: TGTGCCAGTAGTCTCTGGACAGGGCGAGAAGGCTCACCCCTCCACTTT. As protein: CASSLWTGREGSPLHF.

J is TRBJ1-2 and V is TRBV2; 9 bases fit TRBD1. The CDR3 loop spans 18 amino acids. The junction had 18 bases not matched to a gene; V was cut back by 2 bases and J by 8 bases. Germline CDR1 reads SNHLY; CDR2 reads FYNNEI. Here the CDR3 DNA reads TGTGCCAGCAGTGAATGGGAGGCCCGGACAGGGGTGGAGCGAGGCTACACCTTC. This codes for CASSEWEARTGVERGYTF.